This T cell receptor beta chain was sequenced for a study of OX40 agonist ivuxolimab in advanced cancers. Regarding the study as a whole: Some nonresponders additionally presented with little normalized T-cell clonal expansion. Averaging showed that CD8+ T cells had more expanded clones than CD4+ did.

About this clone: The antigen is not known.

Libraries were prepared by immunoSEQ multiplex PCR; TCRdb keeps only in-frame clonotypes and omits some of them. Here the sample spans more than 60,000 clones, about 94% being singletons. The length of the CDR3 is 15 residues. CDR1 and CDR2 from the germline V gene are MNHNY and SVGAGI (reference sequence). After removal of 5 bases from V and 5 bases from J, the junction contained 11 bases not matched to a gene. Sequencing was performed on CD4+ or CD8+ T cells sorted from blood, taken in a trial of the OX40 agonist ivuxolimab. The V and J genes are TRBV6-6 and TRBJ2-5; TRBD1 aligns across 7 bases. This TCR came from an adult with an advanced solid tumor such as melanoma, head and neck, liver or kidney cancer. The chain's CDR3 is CASSLTQGLGETQYF. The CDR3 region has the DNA TGTGCCAGCAGTCTAACACAGGGGCTAGGGGAGACCCAGTACTTC.